What follows is one T cell receptor beta chain and its context. The antigen is unknown. This specimen belongs to a study of T cells in Graves' hyperthyroidism and ophthalmopathy. Germline trimming cut 5 bases from V and 4 bases from J; bases unmatched to any gene: 6. The CDR3 covers 14 residues. The germline V gene encodes CDR1 LNHDA and CDR2 SQIVND (reference sequence). The source material, RNA transcripts, was used to amplify TCR beta CDR3 regions. The HTBI primer set drove a first-round RT-PCR of the TCR CDR3. One entry per CDR3 protein, called by TCRdb with MiXCR from the multiplex PCR reads. The sample contains 400,000 or so distinct CDR3 sequences, more than 13% of which appear only once. Uncontrolled infection, other autoimmune disease, pregnancy or lactation led to exclusion. Regarding the study as a whole: Most thyroid-expanded clonotypes above 0.001 were also found in blood.

The TCR was taken from a man in his forties or fifties with Graves' ophthalmopathy. The gene calls are TRBV19 and TRBJ1-1, with 8 bases lining up with TRBD1. The sequencing sample was made of blood. In DNA, the CDR3 is TGTGCCAGTAGTGTTAACAGGGGGAGCACTGAAGCTTTCTTT. Its translation is CASSVNRGSTEAFF.